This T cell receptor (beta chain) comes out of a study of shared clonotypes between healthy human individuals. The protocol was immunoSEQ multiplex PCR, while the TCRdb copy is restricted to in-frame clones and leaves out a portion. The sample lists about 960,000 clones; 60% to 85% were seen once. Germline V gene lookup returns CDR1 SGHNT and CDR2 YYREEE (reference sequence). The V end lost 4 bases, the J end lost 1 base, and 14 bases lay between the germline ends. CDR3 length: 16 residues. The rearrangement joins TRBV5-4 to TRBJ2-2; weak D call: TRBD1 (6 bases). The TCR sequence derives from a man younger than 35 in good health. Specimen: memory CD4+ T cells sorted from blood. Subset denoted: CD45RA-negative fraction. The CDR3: CASSPGQPKNTGELFF. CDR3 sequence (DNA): TGTGCCAGCAGCCCAGGACAGCCTAAGAACACCGGGGAGCTGTTTTTT.